This T cell receptor (beta chain) was captured by sequencing in a study of identical twins. One entry per CDR3 protein, called by TCRdb with MiXCR from the 5' RACE reads. The profile shows 210,000 or so distinct CDR3 sequences, about 15% of them singletons. The same data also contributed to another study, on T cells expressing NK-cell markers.

This TCR derives from a woman under 30 in good health. The source material was CD8+ T cells sorted from blood.

In DNA, the CDR3 is TGTGCCAGCAGCGTAGACCAGGCGAACCAAGCTTTCTTT. As protein: CASSVDQANQAFF. This chain uses TRBV9 with TRBJ1-1; no definite D call. Germline values: CDR1 SGDLS, CDR2 YYNGEE. This CDR3 is 13 amino acids long. V dropped 0 bases and J dropped 9 bases, with 12 bases sitting between them.